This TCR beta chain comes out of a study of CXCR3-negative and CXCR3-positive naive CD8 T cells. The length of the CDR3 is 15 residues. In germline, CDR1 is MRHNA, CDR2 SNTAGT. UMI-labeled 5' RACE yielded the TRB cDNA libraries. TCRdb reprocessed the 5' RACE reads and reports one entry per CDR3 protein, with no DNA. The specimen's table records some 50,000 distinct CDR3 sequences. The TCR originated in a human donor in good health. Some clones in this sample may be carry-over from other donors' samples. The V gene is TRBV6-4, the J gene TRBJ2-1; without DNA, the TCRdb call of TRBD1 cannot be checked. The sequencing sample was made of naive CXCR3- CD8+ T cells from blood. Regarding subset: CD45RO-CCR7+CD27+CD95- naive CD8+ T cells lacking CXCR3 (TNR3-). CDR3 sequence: CASSSDREAYNEQFF.